Given below is one T cell receptor (beta chain) in context. No antigen is known for it. This sample stems from a study of CD8 T cells in ankylosing spondylitis. The germline V gene encodes CDR1 DFQATT and CDR2 SNEGSKA (reference sequence). The length of the CDR3 is 13 residues. Trimming left V 3 bases short and J 2 bases short, with 8 bases between. The TCR beta libraries were generated through quantitative 5'-RACE incorporating molecular barcodes. TCRdb fed the 5' RACE reads into MiXCR, producing one record per CDR3 protein. The sample carries about 540,000 distinct CDR3 sequences, approximately 12% recorded once. Study results and limitations: Seven or eight highly homologous variants made up a TCR beta motif, and this motif appeared characteristic of ankylosing spondylitis blood. Enrichment of disease-linked clones was reportedly significant in matched ankylosing spondylitis synovial fluid.

This clonotype was sampled from a male donor with ankylosing spondylitis. Sequencing input: blood, either unsorted or a sorted T cell fraction (not recorded which). This chain uses TRBV20-1 with TRBJ2-1, with D unresolved. The CDR3 region is CSASNFPYNEQFF. In DNA form, the CDR3 reads TGCAGTGCTAGTAACTTCCCCTACAATGAGCAGTTCTTC.